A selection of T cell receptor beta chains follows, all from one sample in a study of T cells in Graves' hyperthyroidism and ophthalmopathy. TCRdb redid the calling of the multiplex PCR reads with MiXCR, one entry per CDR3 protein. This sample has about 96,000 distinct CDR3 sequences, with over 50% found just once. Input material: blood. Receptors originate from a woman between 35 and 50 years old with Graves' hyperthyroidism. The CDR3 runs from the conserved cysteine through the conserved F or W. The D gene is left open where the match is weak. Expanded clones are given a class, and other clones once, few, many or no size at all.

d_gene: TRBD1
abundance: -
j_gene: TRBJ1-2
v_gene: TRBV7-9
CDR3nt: TGTGCCAGCAGCTCCGGGACAGGGGGCGCGGGTGGCTACACCTTC
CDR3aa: CASSSGTGGAGGYTF

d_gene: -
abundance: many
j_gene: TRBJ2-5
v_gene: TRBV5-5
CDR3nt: TGTGCCAGCAGACTGGACTATAAGGAGACCCAGTACTTC
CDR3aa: CASRLDYKETQYF

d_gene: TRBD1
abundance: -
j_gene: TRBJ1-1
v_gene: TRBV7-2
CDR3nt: TGTGCCAGCTCCTTTTTGGGACAGGCTGACACTGAAGCTTTCTTT
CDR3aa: CASSFLGQADTEAFF

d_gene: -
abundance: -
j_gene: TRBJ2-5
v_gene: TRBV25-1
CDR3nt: TGTGCTAGCGTGGATATGGGGGCCCAGTACTTC
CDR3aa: CASVDMGAQYF

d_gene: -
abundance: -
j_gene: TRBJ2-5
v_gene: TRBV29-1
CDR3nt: TGCAGCGGCCAAGAGACCCAGTACTTC
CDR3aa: CSGQETQYF

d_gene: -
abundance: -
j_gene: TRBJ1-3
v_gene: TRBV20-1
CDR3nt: TGCAGTGCTAGGGGTCAGGGGAGGAAGGCTGGAAACACCATATATTTT
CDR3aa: CSARGQGRKAGNTIYF

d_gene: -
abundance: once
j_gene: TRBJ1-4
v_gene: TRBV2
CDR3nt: -
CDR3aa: CASSASPGQRTKNCFF

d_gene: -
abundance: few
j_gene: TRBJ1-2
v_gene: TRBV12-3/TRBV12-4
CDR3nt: TGTGCCAGCTCACCGGTCGGGGGGTCCTTTTATGGCTACACCTTC
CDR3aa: CASSPVGGSFYGYTF

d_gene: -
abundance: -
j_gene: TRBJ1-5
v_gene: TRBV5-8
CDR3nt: TGTGCCAGCAGCTTGTGGAGGAGGGGGAACAATCAGCCCCAGCATTTT
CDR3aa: CASSLWRRGNNQPQHF

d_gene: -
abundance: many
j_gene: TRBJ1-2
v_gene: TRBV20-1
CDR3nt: TGCAGGATGTTCGCAGGGAGAGGTGGCTACACCTTC
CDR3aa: CRMFAGRGGYTF

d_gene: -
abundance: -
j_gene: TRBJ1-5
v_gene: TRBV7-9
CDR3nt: TGTGCCAGCAGCCAGTCAGGAGCTGATCAGCCCCAGCATTTT
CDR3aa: CASSQSGADQPQHF

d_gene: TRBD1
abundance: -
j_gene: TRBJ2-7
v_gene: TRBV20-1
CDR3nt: TGCAGCACTAGGGGGCAGGGGGCCTACGAGCAGTACTTC
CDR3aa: CSTRGQGAYEQYF

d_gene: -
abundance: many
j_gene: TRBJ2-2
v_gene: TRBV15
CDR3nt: TGTGCCACCAGCAGAGATAAAAACACCGGGGAGCTGTTTTTT
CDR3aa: CATSRDKNTGELFF

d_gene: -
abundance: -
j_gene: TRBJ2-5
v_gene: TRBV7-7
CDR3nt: TGTGCCAGCAGCTTGAAACAGGGAGGAACCCAAGAGACCCAGTACTTC
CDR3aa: CASSLKQGGTQETQYF

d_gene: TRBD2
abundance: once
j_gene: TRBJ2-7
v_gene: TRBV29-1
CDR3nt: TGCAGCTCACCCGGCGGGGGAATTTCCTACGAGCAGTACTTC
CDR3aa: CSSPGGGISYEQYF

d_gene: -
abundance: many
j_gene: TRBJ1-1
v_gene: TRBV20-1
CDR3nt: TGCAGTGCTAGAGTGGGGGACACCATAGAAGCTTTCTTT
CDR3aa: CSARVGDTIEAFF

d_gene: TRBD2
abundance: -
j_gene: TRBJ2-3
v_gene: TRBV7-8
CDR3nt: TGTGCCAGCAGCTTAGAGGGACTAGCGGGAGTAGAGAGCACAGATACGCAGTATTTT
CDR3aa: CASSLEGLAGVESTDTQYF

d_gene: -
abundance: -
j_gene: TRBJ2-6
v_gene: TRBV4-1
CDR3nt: TGCGCCAGCAGCCAAGCGGTGGGGTCCTACGTCCTGACTTTC
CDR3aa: CASSQAVGSYVLTF

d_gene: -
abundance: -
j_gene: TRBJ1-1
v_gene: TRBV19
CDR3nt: TGTGCCAGTAGTATCAACGACGGGGGTGATGAAGCTTTCTTT
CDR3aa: CASSINDGGDEAFF

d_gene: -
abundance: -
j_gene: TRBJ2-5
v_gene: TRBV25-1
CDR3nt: TGTGCCACCGGGGATAGGAGGGAGACCCAGTACTTC
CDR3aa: CATGDRRETQYF

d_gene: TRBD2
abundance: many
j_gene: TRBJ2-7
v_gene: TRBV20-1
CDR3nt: TGCAGTGCTAGAGTGGCTAGCGGGAGGAACGAGCAGTACTTC
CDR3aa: CSARVASGRNEQYF

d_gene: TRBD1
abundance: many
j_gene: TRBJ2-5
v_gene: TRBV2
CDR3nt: TGTGCCAGCAGTGAAGGGCTTGGACAGGGGGCTCGGGAGACCCAGTACTTC
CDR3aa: CASSEGLGQGARETQYF

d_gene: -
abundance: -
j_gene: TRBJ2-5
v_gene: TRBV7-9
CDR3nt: TGTGCCAGCAGCTTAGCCGGTGAGGGTGGGGAGACCCAGTACTTC
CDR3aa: CASSLAGEGGETQYF

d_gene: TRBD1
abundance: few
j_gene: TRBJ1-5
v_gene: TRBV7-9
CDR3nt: TGTGCCTGGAGTGGCGGACAGGCTCAAAATCAGCCCCAGCATTTT
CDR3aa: CAWSGGQAQNQPQHF

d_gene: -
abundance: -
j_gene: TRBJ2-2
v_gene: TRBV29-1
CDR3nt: TGCAGCGTTGGGGGGGACGGGGGCTACACCGGGGAGCTGTTTTTT
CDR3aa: CSVGGDGGYTGELFF

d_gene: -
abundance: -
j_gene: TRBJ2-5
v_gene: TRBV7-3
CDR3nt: TGTGCCAGCAGTTATCAGGGATTTAGGACCCAGTACTTC
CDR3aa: CASSYQGFRTQYF

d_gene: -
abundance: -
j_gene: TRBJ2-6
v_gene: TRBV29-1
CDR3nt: TGCAGCGTACTAAGGGGTTCTGGGGCCAACGTCCTGACTTTC
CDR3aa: CSVLRGSGANVLTF

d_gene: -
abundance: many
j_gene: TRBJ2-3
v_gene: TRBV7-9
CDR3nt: TGTGCCAGCAGCCCACCGGGACTCGACACAGATACGCAGTATTTT
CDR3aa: CASSPPGLDTDTQYF

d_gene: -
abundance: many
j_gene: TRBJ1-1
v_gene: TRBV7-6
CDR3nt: TGTGCCAGCAGCTTAGCTCGCGGGGCGAGCACTGAAGCTTTCTTT
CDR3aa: CASSLARGASTEAFF

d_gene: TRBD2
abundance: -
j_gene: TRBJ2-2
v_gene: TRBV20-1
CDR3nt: TGCAGTGCTAGAGTCGGCGGGAGCACCGGGGAGCTGTACTTC
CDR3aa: CSARVGGSTGELYF

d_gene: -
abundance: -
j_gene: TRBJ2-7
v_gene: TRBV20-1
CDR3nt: TGCAGTGCTAGTGCCCGGGCGGGAATTTCCTACGAGCAGTACTTC
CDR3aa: CSASARAGISYEQYF

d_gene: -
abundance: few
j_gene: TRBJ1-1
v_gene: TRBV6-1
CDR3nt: TGTGCCACTTGGGGAGGAGGAAGAGCTGAAGCTTTCTTT
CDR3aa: CATWGGGRAEAFF

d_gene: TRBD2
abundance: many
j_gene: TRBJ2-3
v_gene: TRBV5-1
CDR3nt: TGCGCCAGCAGCTTGGTAGCGGGCGGCACAGATACGCAGTATTTT
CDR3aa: CASSLVAGGTDTQYF

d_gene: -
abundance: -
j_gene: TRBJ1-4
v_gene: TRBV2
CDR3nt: TGTGCCAGCAAAGAGGGTGAAAAACTGTTTTTT
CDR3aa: CASKEGEKLFF

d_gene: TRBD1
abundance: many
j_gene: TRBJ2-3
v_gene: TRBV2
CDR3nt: TGTGCCAGCAGCGCGGGACAGGGCACAGATACGCAGTATTTT
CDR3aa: CASSAGQGTDTQYF

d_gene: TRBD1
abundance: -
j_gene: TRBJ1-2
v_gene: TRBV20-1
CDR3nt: TGCAGTGCTAGGACAGGGGGGGGGAACTATGGCTACACCTTC
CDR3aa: CSARTGGGNYGYTF

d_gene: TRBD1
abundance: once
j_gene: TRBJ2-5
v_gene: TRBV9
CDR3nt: TGTGCCAGCAGTTTGGGGACAGTGGAAGAGACCCAGTACTTC
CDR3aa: CASSLGTVEETQYF

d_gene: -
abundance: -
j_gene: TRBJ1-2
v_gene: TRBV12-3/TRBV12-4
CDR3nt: TGTGCCAGCAGTTTAGCGGGAGAAGACTACACCTTC
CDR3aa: CASSLAGEDYTF

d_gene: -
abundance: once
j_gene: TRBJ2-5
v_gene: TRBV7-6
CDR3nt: TGTGCCAGCAGTTTTGGGCAGGGGCGGGAGACCCAGTACTTC
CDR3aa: CASSFGQGRETQYF

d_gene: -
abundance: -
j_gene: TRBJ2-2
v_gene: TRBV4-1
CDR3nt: TGCGCCAGCAGGAAGAACACCGGGGAGCTGTTTTTT
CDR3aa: CASRKNTGELFF

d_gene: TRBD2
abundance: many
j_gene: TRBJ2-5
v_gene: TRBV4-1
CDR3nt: TGCGCCAGCAGCCACCCTCGACTAGCGGGGCTACAAGAGACCCAGTACTTC
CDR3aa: CASSHPRLAGLQETQYF

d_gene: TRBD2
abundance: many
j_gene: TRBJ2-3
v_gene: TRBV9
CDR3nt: TGTGCCAGCAGGGGACTAGCGGGAGGGGCAGATACGCAGTATTTT
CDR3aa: CASRGLAGGADTQYF

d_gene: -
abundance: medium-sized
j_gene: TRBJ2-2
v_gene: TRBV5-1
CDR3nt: TGCGCCAGCAGCTCCCACACCGGGGAGCTGTTTTTT
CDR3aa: CASSSHTGELFF

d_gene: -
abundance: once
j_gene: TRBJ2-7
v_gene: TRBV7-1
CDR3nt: TGTGCCAGCAGCTCACAAAACAGGGAGTCGGGAGAGCAGTACTTC
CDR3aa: CASSSQNRESGEQYF

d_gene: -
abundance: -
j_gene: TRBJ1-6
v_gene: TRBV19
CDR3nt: TGTGCCAGTACCAACTACGGGGCCCCGAGCTCCTATAATTCACCCCTCCACTTT
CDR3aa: CASTNYGAPSSYNSPLHF

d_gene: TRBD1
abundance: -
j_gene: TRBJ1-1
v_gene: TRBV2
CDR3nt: TGTGCCAGCAGCCTGGACAGGGGAGCGGGGGGTTCAGCTGAAGCTTTCTTT
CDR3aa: CASSLDRGAGGSAEAFF

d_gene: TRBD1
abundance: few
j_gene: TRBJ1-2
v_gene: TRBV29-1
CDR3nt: TGCAGCGTCGGGTCGACAGGGGGCGTTGGCTACACCTTC
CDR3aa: CSVGSTGGVGYTF